This T cell receptor (beta chain) was identified during a study of spatial heterogeneity in lung cancer. About the research overall: Detection of beta-chain sequences consistently exceeded that of alpha-chain sequences.

In its sample, this clonotype is medium-sized (0.01 to 0.1%). This CDR3 comprises 16 residues. V trimming: 2 bases; J trimming: 4 bases; junction bases outside the gene matches: 6. CDR1 is MNHEY, CDR2 SVGEGT, per germline. Stated time point: sample taken at primary tumor resection. Material for sequencing was whole RNA from tumor, nontumor lung or frozen PBMC, left unsorted. Some 72 TRACERx patients with early, untreated non-small cell lung cancer donated samples. TCRdb used MiXCR to reprocess the 5' RACE reads, holding one entry per CDR3 protein. The data contain several thousand distinct CDR3 sequences, 3% to 5% of them singletons.

The TCR sequence derives from a female donor with early-stage non-small cell lung cancer. The genes are TRBV6-2 or TRBV6-3 and TRBJ2-1, with TRBD2 matching over 9 bases. Here the sequenced sample was normal lung tissue next to the tumor, taken at surgery. The DNA of the CDR3 is TGTGCCAGCAGTTACGGGGAGCGGGGGGCTTACAATGAGCAGTTCTTC. This sequence encodes CASSYGERGAYNEQFF.